These T cell receptor beta chains were read from a single sample in a study of blood T cell repertoires in COVID-19. TCRdb's table, derived via immunoSEQ multiplex PCR, lists solely in-frame clones and lacks some. The sample shows 250,000 or so clones, 84% of them seen only once. The sample was peripheral blood. The source is a middle-aged woman who had recovered from COVID-19. Both conserved end residues are part of each CDR3. A D gene is named only where the DNA matches it firmly. The size field is filled for only some rows; it gives once, few, many or a size class.

clone_size j_call v_call d_call cdr3_aa cdr3_nt
NA TRBJ1-2 TRBV28 NA CASRGSGPNGYTF TGTGCCAGCAGGGGTTCGGGTCCGAATGGCTACACCTTC
few TRBJ1-2 TRBV2 TRBD1 CASSLLTGGRDYGYTF TGTGCCAGCAGTCTTCTGACAGGGGGCAGGGACTATGGCTACACCTTC
NA TRBJ2-2 TRBV11-2 NA CASSSTSTGELFF TGTGCCAGCAGCTCGACTAGCACCGGGGAGCTGTTTTTT
NA TRBJ1-4 TRBV6-5 NA CASSSTATNEKLFF TGTGCCAGCAGTTCGACAGCAACTAATGAAAAACTGTTTTTT
NA TRBJ1-3 TRBV7-8 NA CASSLSSSGNTIYF TGTGCCAGCAGTCTGTCCAGCTCTGGAAACACCATATATTTT
NA TRBJ2-1 TRBV11-2 NA CASSSDPRQSAESYNEQFF TGTGCCAGCAGCTCAGACCCCCGACAGTCCGCGGAGTCCTACAATGAGCAGTTCTTC
NA TRBJ2-5 TRBV4-1 NA CASSQAAGQIEGETQYF TGCGCCAGCAGCCAAGCTGCGGGACAGATTGAAGGAGAGACCCAGTACTTC
NA TRBJ1-3 TRBV3-1/TRBV3-2 NA CASSQAPGRGSGNTIYF TGTGCCAGCAGCCAAGCTCCGGGGCGGGGGTCTGGAAACACCATATATTTT
once TRBJ2-5 TRBV10-3 NA CAIRTAYQETQYF TGTGCCATCAGGACAGCTTACCAAGAGACCCAGTACTTC
NA TRBJ1-3 TRBV6-5 NA CASSLEMGENTIYF TGTGCCAGCAGCCTCGAGATGGGAGAAAACACCATATATTTT
NA TRBJ2-7 TRBV5-5 TRBD2 CASSLRLAGGLNSYEQYF TGTGCCAGCAGCTTACGACTAGCGGGGGGGCTCAACTCCTACGAGCAGTACTTC
NA TRBJ1-4 TRBV2 NA CASSGEVVATNEKLFF TGTGCCAGCAGTGGGGAGGTGGTTGCAACTAATGAAAAACTGTTTTTT
NA TRBJ2-7 TRBV30 TRBD2 CACRTGGYEQYF TGTGCCTGCAGGACGGGGGGCTACGAGCAGTACTTC
NA TRBJ2-1 TRBV6-4 NA CASSEHRGGSYNEQFF TGTGCCAGCAGTGAACACAGGGGGGGGTCCTACAATGAGCAGTTCTTC
once TRBJ1-4 TRBV11-2 TRBD1 CASTQDRGNEKLFF TGTGCCAGCACCCAGGACAGGGGGAATGAAAAACTGTTTTTT
NA TRBJ1-5 TRBV5-6 TRBD1 CASSLGGQGLNQPQHF TGTGCCAGCAGCTTGGGGGGACAGGGCCTCAATCAGCCCCAGCATTTT
NA TRBJ1-5 TRBV28 NA CASRDGGGWARQPQHF TGTGCCAGCAGGGACGGGGGGGGCTGGGCCCGTCAGCCCCAGCATTTT
NA TRBJ1-2 TRBV6-5 NA CASSYVPRDGYTF TGTGCCAGCAGTTACGTCCCTCGGGATGGCTACACCTTC
NA TRBJ2-7 TRBV9 TRBD2 CASSSRGSGVYEQYF TGTGCCAGCAGCTCCAGGGGTAGCGGGGTCTACGAGCAGTACTTC
NA TRBJ2-1 TRBV7-2 TRBD2 CASSLQAGLFNEQFF TGTGCCAGCAGCTTACAAGCGGGGTTGTTCAATGAGCAGTTCTTC
NA TRBJ2-1 TRBV4-1 TRBD2 CASSPPSGGYNEQFF TGCGCCAGCAGCCCCCCTAGCGGGGGCTACAATGAGCAGTTCTTC
NA TRBJ1-1 TRBV6-1 NA CASSDGGVLGSTEAFF TGTGCCAGCAGTGACGGGGGTGTTTTGGGGAGCACTGAAGCTTTCTTT
NA TRBJ2-7 TRBV2 TRBD1 CASSVQGVNEQYF TGTGCCAGCAGTGTTCAGGGGGTCAACGAGCAGTACTTC
NA TRBJ2-7 TRBV18 TRBD1 CASSPTSDRGGNEQYF TGTGCCAGCTCTCCGACTTCGGACAGGGGAGGCAACGAGCAGTACTTC
NA TRBJ2-5 TRBV7-9 NA CASSWQRMQETQYF TGTGCCAGCAGCTGGCAGCGGATGCAAGAGACCCAGTACTTC
NA TRBJ1-2 TRBV24-1 TRBD1 CATSDPGTGAMYGYTF TGTGCCACCAGTGACCCCGGGACAGGGGCCATGTATGGCTACACCTTC
NA TRBJ1-5 TRBV28 TRBD1 CASSLLGQGDQPQHF TGTGCCAGCAGTTTATTGGGACAGGGCGATCAGCCCCAGCATTTT
NA TRBJ1-5 TRBV9 NA CASSRGGGSNQPQHF TGTGCCAGCAGCAGAGGGGGGGGTAGCAATCAGCCCCAGCATTTT
NA TRBJ2-3 TRBV9 TRBD2 CASSVPGGVSTDTQYF TGTGCCAGCAGCGTACCGGGGGGAGTAAGCACAGATACGCAGTATTTT
NA TRBJ2-3 TRBV5-1 TRBD2 CASSFGGRADTQYF TGCGCCAGCAGCTTTGGGGGGAGGGCAGATACGCAGTATTTT
NA TRBJ1-1 TRBV19 TRBD1 CASGYRGANTEAFF TGTGCCAGTGGATACAGGGGAGCGAACACTGAAGCTTTCTTT
NA TRBJ1-2 TRBV28 TRBD1 CASSSGTGNGYTF TGTGCCAGCAGTTCGGGGACAGGAAATGGCTACACCTTC
NA TRBJ2-3 TRBV19 TRBD1 CASSPDRDTDTQYF TGTGCCAGTAGCCCGGACAGGGACACAGATACGCAGTATTTT
NA TRBJ1-4 TRBV4-1 TRBD1 CASSPGDRAEKLFF TGCGCCAGCAGCCCAGGGGACAGGGCTGAAAAACTGTTTTTT
NA TRBJ2-5 TRBV10-3 NA CAISQEERVETQYF TGTGCCATCAGCCAGGAGGAACGGGTGGAGACCCAGTACTTC
once TRBJ1-2 TRBV15 NA CATSRDLGRSYGYTF TGTGCCACCAGCAGAGATCTAGGGAGGAGCTATGGCTACACCTTC
NA TRBJ2-7 TRBV15 NA CATSRLKTTSYEQYF TGTGCCACCAGCAGACTCAAGACTACCTCCTACGAGCAGTACTTC
NA TRBJ1-1 TRBV12-3/TRBV12-4 TRBD1 CASSRQGTYEAFF TGTGCCAGCAGCCGACAGGGAACCTATGAAGCTTTCTTT
NA TRBJ2-7 TRBV28 NA CASSSHRTAKTYEQYF TGTGCCAGCAGTTCTCACAGGACCGCAAAGACCTACGAGCAGTACTTC
NA TRBJ2-2 TRBV6-2/TRBV6-3 NA CASSGAITNTGELFF TGTGCCAGCAGCGGTGCGATAACGAACACCGGGGAGCTGTTTTTT
few TRBJ1-2 TRBV30 NA CAWTRPPGHLNLNTF TGTGCCTGGACCCGTCCCCCGGGACACCTCAACCTAAACACCTTC
NA TRBJ1-5 TRBV20-1 NA CSASRRLGNQPQHF TGCAGTGCTAGTCGCAGACTGGGCAATCAGCCCCAGCATTTT
NA TRBJ2-3 TRBV5-1 TRBD2 CASSLEGLASTDTQYF TGCGCCAGCAGCTTGGAGGGACTAGCTAGCACAGATACGCAGTATTTT
NA TRBJ1-4 TRBV24-1 NA CATSEPTGLGEKLFF TGTGCCACCAGTGAACCTACAGGGCTGGGAGAAAAACTGTTTTTT
NA TRBJ2-1 TRBV18 NA CASSPPTRVDEQFF TGTGCCAGCTCACCGCCGACTAGGGTGGATGAGCAGTTCTTC
NA TRBJ2-7 TRBV5-1 NA CASSSMDSYEQYF TGCGCCAGCAGCTCGATGGACAGCTACGAGCAGTACTTC
NA TRBJ1-2 TRBV28 TRBD1 CASSLLGQGYGYTF TGTGCCAGCAGTTTGTTGGGACAGGGATATGGCTACACCTTC
NA TRBJ2-7 TRBV6-1 NA CASSELGRGEKRYF TGTGCCAGCAGTGAATTAGGCAGGGGAGAGAAACGGTACTTC
NA TRBJ2-1 TRBV6-6 NA CASTLGGGYNEQFF TGTGCCAGCACTTTAGGGGGGGGGTACAATGAGCAGTTCTTC
NA TRBJ2-1 TRBV7-9 NA CASSLLAEGYNEQFF TGTGCCAGCAGCTTATTAGCGGAGGGCTACAATGAGCAGTTCTTC
NA TRBJ1-1 TRBV29-1 NA CSVATGTNTEAFF TGCAGCGTTGCCACAGGTACGAACACTGAAGCTTTCTTT
NA TRBJ2-5 TRBV5-1 TRBD1 CASSPTGGQETQYF TGCGCCAGCAGCCCCACAGGGGGGCAAGAGACCCAGTACTTC
NA TRBJ1-4 TRBV29-1 NA CSVYETGGGEKLFF TGCAGCGTTTACGAGACTGGAGGTGGAGAAAAACTGTTTTTT
NA TRBJ2-7 TRBV28 TRBD1 CASSSSGTGFYEQYF TGTGCCAGCAGTTCCTCCGGGACAGGGTTCTACGAGCAGTACTTC